The sequence of this T cell receptor (beta chain) was determined in a study of naive and memory T cell subsets. The V and J ends lost 3 bases and 0 bases respectively, with 12 bases between them. This CDR3 is built from 15 residues. Germline assignment: CDR1 SGHRS and CDR2 YFSETQ. TCR cDNA received a 3' ligated oligonucleotide that carried a UMI. Amplification of ligated cDNA took four PCR rounds with SP2 and nested alpha and beta constant primers. MiXCR, applied by TCRdb to the 5' RACE reads, yields one record per CDR3 protein. The table includes over 45,000 distinct CDR3 sequences, approximately 4.8% detected once. In this sample, this clonotype turned up many times.

This sequence joins TRBV5-1 and TRBJ1-1; possible D gene TRBD1, 5 bases. The receptor was derived from a female donor in good health. In DNA, the CDR3 is TGCGCCAGCAGCTGGACAACGACCGTGAACACTGAAGCTTTCTTT. This gives the protein CASSWTTTVNTEAFF.